Below are 6 T cell receptor beta chains sequenced from a single sample in a study of CD8 T cells in Susac syndrome. Reverse transcription of roughly 0.45 to 1 ug RNA was performed with random hexamers. TCRdb processed the immunoSEQ multiplex PCR reads anew with MiXCR; each CDR3 protein has one entry. This table holds roughly 120,000 distinct CDR3 sequences, over 85% found once. The sample was CD4+ T cells from PBMCs. These TCRs come from a human donor in good health.

V and J are TRBV7-2 and TRBJ1-1; D possibly corresponds to TRBD1 (5 bases). Germline CDR1 and CDR2: SGHTA and FQGNSA. The CDR3 contains 15 residues. Trimming cost V 1 base and J 11 bases, with 20 bases left between them. The CDR3 DNA follows: TGTGCCAGCAGCTTAGTCTCCGGGACCACAGTCAAGGCTTTCTTT. Its translation: CASSLVSGTTVKAFF.

The CDR3: CASSDRLAGNEQFF. The CDR3 region has the DNA TGTGCCAGTAGTGACCGACTAGCGGGAAATGAGCAGTTCTTC. This chain joins TRBV19 and TRBJ2-1, with TRBD2 identical over 11 bases. Germline CDR1 reads LNHDA; CDR2 reads SQIVND (reference sequence). There are 14 residues in the CDR3. Trimming took 5 bases from V and 7 from J; bases not matched to a gene: 4. The full variable domain, with the rest looked up from reference TRBV19 and TRBJ2-1, is DGGITQSPKYLFRKEGQNVTLSCEQNLNHDAMYWYRQDPGQGLRLIYYSQIVNDFQKGDIAEGYSVSREKKESFPLTVTSAQKNPTAFYLCASSDRLAGNEQFFGPGTRLTVL.

The chain combines TRBV7-2 with TRBJ2-1; tentative D call: TRBD2 (6 bases). The length of the CDR3 is 16 residues. Trimming took off 7 bases at V and 9 bases at J, with 25 bases between the two ends. CDR1 is SGHTA and CDR2 is FQGNSA in the germline V gene. The chain's CDR3 is CASTQSAGHGLGEQFF. Written as DNA, the CDR3 is TGTGCCAGCACCCAATCTGCGGGGCACGGGCTCGGTGAGCAGTTCTTC. Full variable domain (rest looked up from reference TRBV7-2 and TRBJ2-1): GAGVSQSPSNKVTEKGKDVELRCDPISGHTALYWYRQSLGQGLEFLIYFQGNSAPDKSGLPSDRFSAERTGGSVSTLTIQRTQQEDSAVYLCASTQSAGHGLGEQFFGPGTRLTVL.

This chain connects TRBV30 to TRBJ2-3, with unresolved D. The CDR3 extends over 13 amino acids. Germline-derived CDR1 and CDR2 are GTSNPN and SVGIG (reference sequence). V lost 2 bases and J lost 2, with 8 bases in between. CDR3 sequence (DNA): TGTGCCTGGAGTCGAGAGTCCACAGATACGCAGTATTTT. Its translation: CAWSRESTDTQYF.

V usage is TRBV7-9 and J usage is TRBJ1-5; no clear D. The CDR3 has 14 residues. Trimming took off 3 bases at V and 3 bases at J, with 9 bases between the two ends. The V gene's germline CDR1 is SEHNR and CDR2 FQNEAQ (reference sequence). DNA of the CDR3: TGTGCCAGCAGCTTTGCCCAGTTCAATCAGCCCCAGCATTTT. Translating it yields CASSFAQFNQPQHF.

The chain uses TRBV30 and TRBJ1-2; 10 positions match TRBD1. Germline CDR1 reads GTSNPN; CDR2 reads SVGIG (reference sequence). The CDR3 covers 16 residues. V trimming: 3 bases; J trimming: 5 bases; junction bases outside the gene matches: 12. CDR3 in DNA: TGTGCCTGGAGATATTGGAACTGGACAGGGGGGTATGGCTACACCTTC. Translating it yields CAWRYWNWTGGYGYTF.